The present TCR beta chain was sequenced within a study of blood T cell repertoires in COVID-19. The assay was immunoSEQ multiplex PCR, and TCRdb's table has in-frame clones only and misses some. Of 150,000 to 200,000 clones listed, about 83% are singletons. Germline lookup yields CDR1 SGHDT and CDR2 YYEEEE. V was pared by 4 bases and J by 2 bases, with 9 bases between. The CDR3 sequence is 14 residues long. V usage is TRBV5-6 and J usage is TRBJ2-2; TRBD2 might be the D (6 bases). The source of this sequence is a man aged 35-49 years who had recovered from COVID-19. Sequencing was performed on peripheral blood. The CDR3 DNA is TGTGCCAGCAGCCCGGGACTCAACACCGGGGAGCTGTTTTTT. It codes for CASSPGLNTGELFF.